This T cell receptor (beta chain) was observed in a study of early T cells in non-severe SARS-CoV-2 infection. On the study more broadly: Bulk RNA taken from unsorted whole blood was sequenced, leaving chains unpaired.

Study-level points and caveats: A preference for anti-spike CD8 responses marked VDJdb matching, which missed private and CD4 specificities.

This clonotype came up many times. Its target is not known. In the library, individual cDNA molecules carried attached unique molecular identifiers. One entry per CDR3 protein results from TCRdb running MiXCR on the 5' RACE reads. The table shows tens of thousands of distinct CDR3 sequences, with approximately 9.9% occurring only once. The sequenced sample was whole blood. The sequence was collected from an adult who was a healthcare worker with PCR-confirmed SARS-CoV-2 infection or an uninfected control (not recorded which).

The CDR3 spells CASSFRVHLNEQFF. For the CDR3, the DNA is TGTGCCAGCAGTTTTAGGGTTCACCTAAATGAGCAGTTCTTC. The chain combines TRBV12-3 or TRBV12-4 with TRBJ2-1; no firm D call. This CDR3 has 14 amino acids. V gave up 3 bases and J gave up 7 bases, with 13 bases separating them.